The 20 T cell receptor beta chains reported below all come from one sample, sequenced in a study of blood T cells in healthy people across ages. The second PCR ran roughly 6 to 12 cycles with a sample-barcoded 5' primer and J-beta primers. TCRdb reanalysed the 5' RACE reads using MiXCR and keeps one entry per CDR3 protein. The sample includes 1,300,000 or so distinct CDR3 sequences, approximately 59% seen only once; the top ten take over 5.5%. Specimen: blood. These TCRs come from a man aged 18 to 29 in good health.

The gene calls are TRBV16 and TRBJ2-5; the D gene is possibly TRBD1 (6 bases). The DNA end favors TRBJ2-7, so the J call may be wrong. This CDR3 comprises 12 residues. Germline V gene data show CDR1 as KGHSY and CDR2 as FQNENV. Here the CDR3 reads CASSGQSNEQYF. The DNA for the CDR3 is TGTGCCAGCAGCGGACAGAGCAACGAGCAGTACTTC.

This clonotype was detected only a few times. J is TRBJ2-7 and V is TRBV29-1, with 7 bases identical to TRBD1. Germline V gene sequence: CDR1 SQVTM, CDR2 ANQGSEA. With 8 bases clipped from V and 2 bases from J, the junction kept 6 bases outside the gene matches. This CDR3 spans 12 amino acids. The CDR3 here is CSSSDRAYEQYF. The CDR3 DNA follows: TGCAGCTCCTCCGACAGGGCCTACGAGCAGTACTTC.

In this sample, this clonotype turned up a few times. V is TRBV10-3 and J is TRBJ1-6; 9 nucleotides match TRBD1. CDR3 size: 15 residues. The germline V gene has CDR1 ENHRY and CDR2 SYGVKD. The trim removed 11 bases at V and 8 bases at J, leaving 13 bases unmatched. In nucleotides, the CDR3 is TGTGCCGGCTACCGGGACAGGGAGGAGGATTCACCCCTCCACTTT. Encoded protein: CAGYRDREEDSPLHF.

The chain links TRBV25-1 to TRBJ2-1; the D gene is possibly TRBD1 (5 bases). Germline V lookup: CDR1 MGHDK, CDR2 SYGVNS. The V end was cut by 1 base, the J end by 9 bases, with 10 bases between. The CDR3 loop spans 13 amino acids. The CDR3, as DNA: TGTGCCAGCAGTGAATCAGGGTCGGGTGAGCAGTTCTTC. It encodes CASSESGSGEQFF.

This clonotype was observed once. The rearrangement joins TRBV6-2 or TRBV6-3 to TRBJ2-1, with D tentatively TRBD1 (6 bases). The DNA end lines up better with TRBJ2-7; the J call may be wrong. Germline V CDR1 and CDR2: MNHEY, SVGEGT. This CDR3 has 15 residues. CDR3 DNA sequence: TGTGCCAGAACTGGGGGACAAGGCTCCTACAATGAGCAGTACTTC. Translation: CARTGGQGSYNEQYF.

CDR3 DNA sequence: TGTGCCAGCAAATGGGACAGGAATTCACCCCTCCACTTT. Amino acids: CASKWDRNSPLHF. The chain recombines TRBV2 with TRBJ1-6; 8 bases map to TRBD1. The germline CDR1 and CDR2 sequences are SNHLY and FYNNEI. Unmatched junction bases numbered 3, after V lost 7 bases and J lost 7 bases. The CDR3 extends over 13 amino acids.

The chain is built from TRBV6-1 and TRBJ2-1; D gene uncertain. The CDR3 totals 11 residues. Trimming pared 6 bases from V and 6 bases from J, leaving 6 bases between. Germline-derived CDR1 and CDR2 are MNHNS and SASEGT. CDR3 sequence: CASRTLNEQFF. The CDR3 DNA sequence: TGTGCCAGCAGAACTCTCAATGAGCAGTTCTTC.

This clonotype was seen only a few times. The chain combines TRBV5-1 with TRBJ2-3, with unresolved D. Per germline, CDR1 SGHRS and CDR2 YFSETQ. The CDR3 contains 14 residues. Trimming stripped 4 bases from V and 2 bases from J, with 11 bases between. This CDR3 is CASSPEDPTDTQYF. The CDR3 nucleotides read TGCGCCAGCAGCCCGGAAGACCCCACAGATACGCAGTATTTT.

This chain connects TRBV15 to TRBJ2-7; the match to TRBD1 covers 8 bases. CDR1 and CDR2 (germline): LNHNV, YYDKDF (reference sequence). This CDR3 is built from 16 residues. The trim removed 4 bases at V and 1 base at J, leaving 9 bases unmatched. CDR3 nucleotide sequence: TGTGCCACCAGCACGAGGACAGGGATTAAGTCCTACGAGCAGTACTTC. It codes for CATSTRTGIKSYEQYF. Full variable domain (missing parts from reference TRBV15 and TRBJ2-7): DAMVIQNPRYQVTQFGKPVTLSCSQTLNHNVMYWYQQKSSQAPKLLFHYYDKDFNNEADTPDNFQSRRPNTSFCFLDIRSPGLGDTAMYLCATSTRTGIKSYEQYFGPGTRLTVT.

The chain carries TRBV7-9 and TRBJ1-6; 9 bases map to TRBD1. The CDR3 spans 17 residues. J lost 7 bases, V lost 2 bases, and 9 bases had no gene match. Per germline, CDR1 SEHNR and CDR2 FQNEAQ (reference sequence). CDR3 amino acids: CASSLRSEGQGNSPLHF. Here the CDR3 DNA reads TGTGCCAGCAGCTTAAGGTCAGAGGGACAGGGAAATTCACCCCTCCACTTT.

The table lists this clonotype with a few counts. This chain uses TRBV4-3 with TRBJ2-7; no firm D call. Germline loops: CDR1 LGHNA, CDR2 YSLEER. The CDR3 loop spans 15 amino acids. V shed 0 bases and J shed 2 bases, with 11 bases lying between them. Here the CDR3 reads CASSQDQSYPYEQYF. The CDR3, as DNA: TGCGCCAGCAGCCAAGACCAGAGCTATCCCTACGAGCAGTACTTC.

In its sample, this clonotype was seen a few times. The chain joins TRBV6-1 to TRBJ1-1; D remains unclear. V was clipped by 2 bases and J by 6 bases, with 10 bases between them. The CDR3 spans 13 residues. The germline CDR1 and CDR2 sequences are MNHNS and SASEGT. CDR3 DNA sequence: TGTGCCAGCAGTGAATTCCAGAAGGCTGAAGCTTTCTTT. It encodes CASSEFQKAEAFF.

The CDR3 is CAISANTEAFF. CDR3 nucleotides: TGTGCCATCAGCGCCAACACTGAAGCTTTCTTT. The chain joins TRBV10-3 to TRBJ1-1; no reliable D call. Germline CDR1 ENHRY, CDR2 SYGVKD. CDR3 length equals 11 residues. The V and J ends lost 6 bases and 2 bases respectively, with 4 bases between them.

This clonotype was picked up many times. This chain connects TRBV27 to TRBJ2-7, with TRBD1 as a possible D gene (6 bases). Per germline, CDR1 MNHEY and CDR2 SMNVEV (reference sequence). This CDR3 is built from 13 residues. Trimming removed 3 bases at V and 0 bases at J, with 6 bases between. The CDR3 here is CASSLGHSYEQYF. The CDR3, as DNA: TGTGCCAGCAGTTTGGGACACTCCTACGAGCAGTACTTC.

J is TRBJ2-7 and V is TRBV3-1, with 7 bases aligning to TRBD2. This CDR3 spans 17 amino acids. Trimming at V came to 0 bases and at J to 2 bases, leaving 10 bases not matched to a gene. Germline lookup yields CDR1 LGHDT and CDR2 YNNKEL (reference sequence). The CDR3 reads CASSQEPRWGLTYEQYF. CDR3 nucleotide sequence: TGTGCCAGCAGCCAAGAACCCCGGTGGGGACTAACCTACGAGCAGTACTTC.

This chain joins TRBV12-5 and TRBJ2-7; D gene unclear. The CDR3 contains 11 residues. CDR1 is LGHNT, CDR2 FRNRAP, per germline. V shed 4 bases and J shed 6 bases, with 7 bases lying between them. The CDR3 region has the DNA TGTGCTAGTGGTTCCGCGGTCGAGCAGTACTTC. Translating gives CASGSAVEQYF.

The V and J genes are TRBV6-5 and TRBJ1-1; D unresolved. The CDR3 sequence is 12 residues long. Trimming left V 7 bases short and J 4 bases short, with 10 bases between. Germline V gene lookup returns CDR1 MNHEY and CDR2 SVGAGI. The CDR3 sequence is CASKYGSTEAFF. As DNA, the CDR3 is TGTGCCAGCAAGTATGGAAGCACTGAAGCTTTCTTT.

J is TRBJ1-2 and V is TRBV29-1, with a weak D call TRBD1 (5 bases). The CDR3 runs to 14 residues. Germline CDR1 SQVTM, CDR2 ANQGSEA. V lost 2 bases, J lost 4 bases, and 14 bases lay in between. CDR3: CSVESMDNVYGYTF. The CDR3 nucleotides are TGCAGCGTTGAATCGATGGACAATGTCTATGGCTACACCTTC.

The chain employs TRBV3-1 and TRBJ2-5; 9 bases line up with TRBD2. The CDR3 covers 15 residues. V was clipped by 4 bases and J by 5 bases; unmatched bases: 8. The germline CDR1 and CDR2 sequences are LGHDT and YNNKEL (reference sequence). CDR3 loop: CASSRDSGRGETQYF. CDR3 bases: TGTGCCAGCAGCCGAGATAGCGGGAGAGGGGAGACCCAGTACTTC.

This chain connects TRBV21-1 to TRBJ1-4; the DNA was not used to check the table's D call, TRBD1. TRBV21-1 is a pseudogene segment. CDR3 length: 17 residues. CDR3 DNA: TGTGCCCGCCAGGCCCAGAAAGAGGGGTGGGCTAATGAAAAACTGTTTTTT. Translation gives CARQAQKEGWANEKLFF.